The 24 T cell receptor beta chains reported below all come from one sample, sequenced in a study of cytomegalovirus exposure and HLA in healthy donors (dated 2017 in TCRdb). Libraries were prepared through the immunoSEQ multiplex PCR assay. The multiplex PCR relied on a mix of 60 forward primers for TCR Vbeta segments and 13 reverse primers for TCR Jbeta segments. Here the immuneACCESS table is served through TCRdb, limited to in-frame sequences with V and J called. Missing clones are a known gap in these copies; in checked studies unresolved V genes cover under half, and the rest lacks a known reason. For this sample the table gives about 160,000 clones, of which around 81% were detected only once. The ten largest clones represent around 14% of the sample. Specimen: PBMCs. The receptors were gathered from a woman aged 45-65 years in good health and CMV-seronegative.

This chain connects TRBV28 to TRBJ2-7; 14 bases align to TRBD2. Losses at the gene ends were 5 bases for V and 2 bases for J; bases not matched to a gene: 5. CDR3 length: 16 amino acids. Looked up from germline, CDR1 is MDHEN and CDR2 is SYDVKM. In DNA form, the CDR3 reads TGTGCCAGCAGTCCGGGACTAGCGGGAGAAGCCTACGAGCAGTACTTC. As protein: CASSPGLAGEAYEQYF.

V is TRBV12-5 and J is TRBJ2-7; D possibly corresponds to TRBD1 (6 bases). The CDR3 covers 14 residues. V was cut by 2 bases and J by 3 bases, with 11 bases left in between. Germline loops: CDR1 LGHNT, CDR2 FRNRAP. The CDR3 DNA sequence: TGTGCTAGTGGTTTGCTACAACAGGGCTACGAGCAGTACTTC. It yields the protein CASGLLQQGYEQYF.

The rearrangement uses TRBV2 and TRBJ2-7, with TRBD2 matching over 7 bases. The CDR3 runs to 14 residues. Trimming at V came to 7 bases and at J to 6 bases, leaving 12 bases not matched to a gene. The germline CDR1 and CDR2 sequences are SNHLY and FYNNEI. CDR3 loop: CASTLAGTPGEQYF. CDR3 in DNA: TGTGCCAGCACTTTAGCGGGTACCCCTGGCGAGCAGTACTTC.

This chain connects TRBV19 to TRBJ2-5; TRBD2 aligns across 9 bases. The J call could be wrong; TRBJ2-7 is a better fit for the DNA end. Per the germline V gene, CDR1 is LNHDA and CDR2 is SQIVND (reference sequence). This CDR3 is 14 amino acids long. The CDR3 region is CASSPSGVSYEQYF. The CDR3 nucleotides are TGTGCCAGTAGCCCTAGCGGGGTCTCCTACGAGCAGTACTTC.

This clone was seen more than once but under ten times. The chain joins TRBV27 to TRBJ2-3, with 14 bases matching TRBD2. The CDR3 is 16 amino acids. Per the germline V gene, CDR1 is MNHEY and CDR2 is SMNVEV (reference sequence). With V trimmed by 3 bases and J by 6 bases, 5 bases remained unmatched. The CDR3 is CASSFWTSGGPDTQYF. DNA for the CDR3: TGTGCCAGCAGTTTCTGGACTAGCGGGGGGCCGGATACGCAGTATTTT.

This clone was observed a few times. The chain has TRBV28 and TRBJ2-1, with TRBD2 matching over 9 bases. Trimming took 6 bases from V and 4 from J; bases not matched to a gene: 7. Germline CDR1 and CDR2: MDHEN and SYDVKM. The CDR3 loop spans 15 amino acids. In nucleotides, the CDR3 is TGTGCCAGCAGGGATTTAGCGGGAGATTACAATGAGCAGTTCTTC. Encoded protein: CASRDLAGDYNEQFF.

This chain uses TRBV18 with TRBJ1-2; D might be TRBD1 (6 bases). The germline V gene has CDR1 KGHSH and CDR2 LQKENI. Trimming pared 1 base from V and 3 bases from J, leaving 12 bases between. The CDR3 sequence is 15 residues long. The CDR3 sequence is CASSPRTDSDYGYTF. The CDR3, as DNA: TGTGCCAGCTCACCACGGACGGACAGCGACTATGGCTACACCTTC.

The rearrangement uses TRBV19 and TRBJ1-2, with D hard to call. The CDR3 is made up of 13 amino acids. Trimming took 6 bases from V and 8 from J, leaving 16 bases between them. The germline V gene has CDR1 LNHDA and CDR2 SQIVND (reference sequence). The CDR3 is CASRDGGLQGYTF. The CDR3 nucleotides are TGTGCCAGTAGGGACGGCGGACTCCAGGGCTACACCTTC.

This chain joins TRBV11-2 and TRBJ2-2; no clear D gene. V was trimmed by 0 bases and J by 5 bases, leaving 4 bases between them. The germline CDR1 and CDR2 sequences are SGHAT and FQNNGV. This CDR3 contains 13 residues. CDR3 in DNA: TGTGCCAGCAGCTTAGATCGGACCGGGGAGCTGTTTTTT. Translation: CASSLDRTGELFF.

This clone appeared a single time. Other DNA sequences in the sample encode the same CDR3. This rearrangement joins TRBV10-3 to TRBJ2-5; maybe TRBD2 (5 bases). The V and J ends lost 8 bases and 4 bases respectively, with 11 bases between them. Germline V gene sequence: CDR1 ENHRY, CDR2 SYGVKD. This CDR3 is built from 12 residues. CDR3: CAIARAIETQYF. CDR3 in DNA: TGTGCCATCGCGCGGGCCATAGAGACCCAGTACTTC.

The V gene is TRBV7-9, the J gene TRBJ1-4, with D possibly TRBD1 on 6 matching bases. Germline assignment: CDR1 SEHNR and CDR2 FQNEAQ (reference sequence). The ends were cut back, 5 bases at V and 6 bases at J, with 16 bases in the middle. The CDR3 consists of 15 residues. The CDR3 reads CASSQSGVLDEKLFF. As DNA, the CDR3 is TGTGCCAGCAGCCAATCAGGGGTGCTGGATGAAAAACTGTTTTTT.

The chain carries TRBV5-1 and TRBJ1-4; D is perhaps TRBD1 (5 bases). The germline gives CDR1 SGHRS, CDR2 YFSETQ. CDR3 length: 13 residues. V was shortened by 3 bases and J by 5 bases, with 8 bases between the two germline ends. This CDR3 reads CASSSGVNEKLFF. The CDR3 DNA sequence: TGCGCCAGCAGCTCGGGGGTAAATGAAAAACTGTTTTTT. Supplemented by reference TRBV5-1 and TRBJ1-4, the full variable domain reads KAGVTQTPRYLIKTRGQQVTLSCSPISGHRSVSWYQQTPGQGLQFLFEYFSETQRNKGNFPGRFSGRQFSNSRSEMNVSTLELGDSALYLCASSSGVNEKLFFGSGTQLSVL.

This sequence joins TRBV10-3 and TRBJ1-1; D gene uncertain. With 7 bases removed from V and 1 base from J, the gap between germline ends came to 16 bases. This CDR3 has 15 amino acids. Germline assignment: CDR1 ENHRY and CDR2 SYGVKD. The CDR3 reads CAITPGNEQNTEAFF. CDR3 sequence (DNA): TGTGCCATCACTCCAGGAAACGAACAGAACACTGAAGCTTTCTTT.

CDR3 protein: CASSEVQGFTEAFF. DNA for the CDR3: TGTGCCAGCAGTGAGGTACAGGGGTTCACTGAAGCTTTCTTT. The rearrangement links TRBV6-1 to TRBJ1-1; TRBD1 agrees at 7 bases. The CDR3 totals 14 residues. V shed 3 bases and J 4 bases; nucleotides not matched to a gene: 5. Germline lookup yields CDR1 MNHNS and CDR2 SASEGT.

The count of this clone is one. The chain links TRBV4-2 to TRBJ2-2, with 9 bases matching TRBD1. Trimming took 4 bases from V and 6 from J; bases not matched to a gene: 3. The CDR3 totals 14 residues. CDR1 and CDR2 from the germline V gene are LGHNA and YNFKEQ. The CDR3 reads CASSLRTGAGELFF. CDR3 in DNA: TGTGCCAGCAGCCTCAGGACAGGGGCCGGGGAGCTGTTTTTT.

This chain uses TRBV27 with TRBJ1-2; 7 positions match TRBD1. J was trimmed by 4 bases and V by 3 bases; bases with no gene match: 5. The CDR3 contains 14 residues. Germline loops: CDR1 MNHEY, CDR2 SMNVEV (reference sequence). CDR3: CASSFRGGSYGYTF. Here the CDR3 DNA reads TGTGCCAGCAGTTTTAGAGGGGGCTCCTATGGCTACACCTTC.

The chain uses TRBV19 and TRBJ2-7; possible D gene TRBD2, 6 bases. Looked up from germline, CDR1 is LNHDA and CDR2 is SQIVND (reference sequence). The CDR3 spans 13 residues. V lost 1 base, J lost 6 bases, and 10 bases lay in between. The CDR3 is CASSIAASAEQYF. DNA for the CDR3: TGTGCCAGTAGTATAGCGGCTAGCGCCGAGCAGTACTTC.

The sample holds one count of this clone. This chain uses TRBV9 with TRBJ1-1; D unclear. The CDR3 loop spans 12 amino acids. CDR1 SGDLS and CDR2 YYNGEE come from the germline V gene. Trimming stripped 7 bases from V and 0 bases from J, with 7 bases between. The chain's CDR3 is CASRGMNTEAFF. CDR3 bases: TGTGCCAGCCGCGGTATGAACACTGAAGCTTTCTTT. The entire variable domain, with the rest obtained from reference TRBV9 and TRBJ1-1, is as follows: DSGVTQTPKHLITATGQRVTLRCSPRSGDLSVYWYQQSLDQGLQFLIQYYNGEERAKGNILERFSAQQFPDLHSELNLSSLELGDSALYFCASRGMNTEAFFGQGTRLTVV.

The chain recombines TRBV28 with TRBJ2-7; 7 positions agree with TRBD1. The CDR3 totals 12 residues. The V gene end was trimmed by 5 bases and the J gene end by 3 bases; junction bases not matched to a gene: 1. Looked up from germline, CDR1 is MDHEN and CDR2 is SYDVKM. CDR3 sequence: CASSGQVYEQYF. The CDR3 DNA reads as TGTGCCAGCAGTGGACAGGTCTACGAGCAGTACTTC.

The chain couples TRBV27 to TRBJ2-1; 10 bases fit TRBD2. CDR1 and CDR2 from the germline V gene are MNHEY and SMNVEV (reference sequence). The CDR3 spans 16 residues. Losses at the gene ends were 5 bases for V and 7 bases for J; bases not matched to a gene: 11. CDR3 in DNA: TGTGCCAGCAGTCTCTGGGGTAGCGGGGGGAAGAATGAGCAGTTCTTC. Amino acid sequence: CASSLWGSGGKNEQFF.

The chain is built from TRBV5-4 and TRBJ2-1, with D perhaps TRBD1 (6 bases). The CDR3 length is 12 residues. Deletions cut 3 bases from V and 7 bases from J, with 8 bases between. CDR1 and CDR2 from the germline V gene are SGHNT and YYREEE (reference sequence). CDR3 in amino acids: CASSSQGNEQFF. The CDR3 coding sequence is TGTGCCAGCAGCTCCCAGGGGAATGAGCAGTTCTTC.

The chain couples TRBV2 to TRBJ2-1; 10 bases agree with TRBD2. The CDR3 contains 16 residues. With 4 bases clipped from V and 3 bases from J, the junction kept 6 bases outside the gene matches. The germline V gene has CDR1 SNHLY and CDR2 FYNNEI. CDR3 amino acids: CASSGSSGGYYNEQFF. Here the CDR3 DNA reads TGTGCCAGCAGTGGCTCTAGCGGGGGATACTACAATGAGCAGTTCTTC. The whole variable domain, filled in from reference TRBV2 and TRBJ2-1, reads EPEVTQTPSHQVTQMGQEVILRCVPISNHLYFYWYRQILGQKVEFLVSFYNNEISEKSEIFDDQFSVERPDGSNFTLKIRSTKLEDSAMYFCASSGSSGGYYNEQFFGPGTRLTVL.

The chain couples TRBV27 to TRBJ2-5, with D unresolved. The CDR3 runs to 13 residues. The germline gives CDR1 MNHEY, CDR2 SMNVEV (reference sequence). V lost 2 bases and J lost 4, with 8 bases in between. As DNA, the CDR3 is TGTGCCAGCAGTTTAGTCGAGTCAGAGACCCAGTACTTC. As protein: CASSLVESETQYF.

This chain links TRBV5-8 with TRBJ1-5; 9 bases align to TRBD1. From germline, CDR1 is SGHTS and CDR2 YDEGEE. CDR3 length: 13 amino acids. The V segment lost 5 bases and the J segment 5 bases; nucleotides outside the gene matches: 2. CDR3 loop: CASRGQGDQPQHF. The CDR3, as DNA: TGTGCCAGCAGGGGACAGGGTGATCAGCCCCAGCATTTT.